The 21 T cell receptor beta chains below were found in one sample sequenced in a study of cytomegalovirus exposure and HLA in healthy donors listed by TCRdb under 2017. Preparation of the library involved the immunoSEQ multiplex PCR assay. For the multiplex PCR, a mixture combining 60 forward primers for TCR Vbeta segments and 13 reverse primers for TCR Jbeta segments was used. The immuneACCESS repertoire file appears here via TCRdb, limited to in-frame rearrangements. These files lack a portion of the clones; in checked studies, under half of the deficit traces to unresolved V genes, and the cause of the others is not known. In this sample the table shows 85,000 to 100,000 clones, 75% to 85% of which occur a single time. The ten top clones hold approximately 3.9% of the sample. The specimen was PBMCs. The receptors shown here come from a woman between 40 and 50 years old in good health and CMV-seronegative.

This clone was found a few times. DNA for the CDR3: TGTGCCAGCAGCTTAGACGAGGGTTTCTCCTACGAGCAGTACTTC. Amino acid sequence: CASSLDEGFSYEQYF. The genes are TRBV7-6 and TRBJ2-7; possibly TRBD2 for D (5 bases). This CDR3 has 15 residues. Trimming stripped 1 base from V and 0 bases from J, with 10 bases between. Germline V gene lookup returns CDR1 SGHVS and CDR2 FNYEAQ.

The chain combines TRBV30 with TRBJ1-2, with 7 bases fitting TRBD1. The length of the CDR3 is 13 residues. Germline V lookup: CDR1 GTSNPN, CDR2 SVGIG (reference sequence). The junction had 8 bases not matched to a gene; V was cut back by 0 bases and J by 10 bases. CDR3 amino acids: CAWSVIGGSDYTF. In nucleotides, the CDR3 is TGTGCCTGGAGTGTAATAGGGGGCTCAGACTACACCTTC.

The rearrangement links TRBV19 to TRBJ2-3; perhaps TRBD1 as D (6 bases). CDR1 LNHDA and CDR2 SQIVND come from the germline V gene (reference sequence). Trimming removed 5 bases at V and 0 bases at J, with 15 bases between. The CDR3 contains 16 residues. The CDR3 spells CASSEDPTGSTDTQYF. The CDR3 nucleotides are TGTGCCAGTAGTGAGGACCCGACAGGTAGCACAGATACGCAGTATTTT.

This clone has a handful of counts. The chain has TRBV7-9 and TRBJ2-1; D uncertain. The V end was cut by 5 bases, the J end by 5 bases, with 7 bases between. The CDR3 consists of 12 residues. Germline V lookup: CDR1 SEHNR, CDR2 FQNEAQ (reference sequence). The DNA of the CDR3 is TGTGCCAGCAGCCTCTCTAACAATGAGCAGTTCTTC. This codes for CASSLSNNEQFF.

The J gene is TRBJ1-2, the V gene TRBV6-1, with a tentative D call TRBD1 (5 bases). Germline V gene lookup returns CDR1 MNHNS and CDR2 SASEGT. The CDR3 runs to 15 residues. Trimming took off 5 bases at V and 8 bases at J, with 21 bases between the two ends. The CDR3 loop reads CASSLTVGLEGGYTF. The CDR3 bases are TGTGCCAGCAGTCTAACTGTGGGACTGGAGGGAGGCTACACCTTC.

This clone was seen only once. V gene TRBV6-5 combines with J gene TRBJ2-7; D remains ambiguous. This CDR3 comprises 14 residues. Trimming shortened V by 5 bases and J by 0 bases, and 11 bases separated the two germline ends. The V gene's germline CDR1 is MNHEY and CDR2 SVGAGI. This CDR3 is CASSGRVSSYEQYF. CDR3 sequence (DNA): TGTGCCAGCAGTGGCCGGGTAAGCTCCTACGAGCAGTACTTC.

The chain combines TRBV7-2 with TRBJ2-5; D remains ambiguous. V lost 2 bases, J lost 5 bases, and 6 bases lay in between. This CDR3 comprises 12 residues. Germline CDR1 is SGHTA and CDR2 is FQGNSA. The CDR3 DNA is TGTGCCAGCAGCTTACCGGTGGAGACCCAGTACTTC. This encodes CASSLPVETQYF.

This clone was detected once. The chain joins TRBV15 to TRBJ1-1, with D unresolved. V lost 5 bases and J 1 base, leaving 8 bases between the germline ends. The CDR3 is made up of 13 amino acids. Germline assignment: CDR1 LNHNV and CDR2 YYDKDF (reference sequence). The CDR3 sequence: CATSPSRNTEAFF. The CDR3 coding sequence is TGTGCCACCAGCCCCTCGAGGAACACTGAAGCTTTCTTT.

This clone was counted a single time. The chain joins TRBV14 to TRBJ2-2; 12 bases map to TRBD2. This CDR3 is 18 amino acids long. Looked up from germline, CDR1 is SGHDN and CDR2 is FVKESK. V shed 3 bases and J 2 bases; nucleotides not matched to a gene: 7. The DNA of the CDR3 is TGTGCCAGCAGCCAGTTTGGGACTAGCGGGCGTAACACCGGGGAGCTGTTTTTT. This codes for CASSQFGTSGRNTGELFF.

The rearrangement joins TRBV5-1 to TRBJ1-2; 9 bases line up with TRBD1. Germline V gene lookup returns CDR1 SGHRS and CDR2 YFSETQ. This CDR3 comprises 16 residues. V dropped 1 base and J dropped 4; count of bases not matched to a gene: 8. The CDR3, as DNA: TGCGCCAGCAGCTTGACCGTGGGGACAGGGAGCTATGGCTACACCTTC. It yields the protein CASSLTVGTGSYGYTF.

This chain connects TRBV30 to TRBJ1-1, with 11 bases lining up with TRBD1. The CDR3 has 15 amino acids. Germline CDR1 is GTSNPN and CDR2 is SVGIG (reference sequence). V dropped 0 bases and J dropped 3; count of bases not matched to a gene: 3. CDR3 in DNA: TGTGCCTGGAGTGTTGGACAGGGGGCGGACACTGAAGCTTTCTTT. Translating it yields CAWSVGQGADTEAFF.

V and J are TRBV4-1 and TRBJ2-2, with 8 bases identical to TRBD2. This CDR3 spans 16 amino acids. Looked up from germline, CDR1 is MGHRA and CDR2 is YSYEKL. J was trimmed by 0 bases and V by 5 bases; bases with no gene match: 5. CDR3 protein: CASSWAGGPNTGELFF. The DNA of the CDR3 is TGCGCCAGCAGCTGGGCGGGGGGTCCGAACACCGGGGAGCTGTTTTTT.

This chain joins TRBV18 and TRBJ1-6, with D unclear. V dropped 3 bases and J dropped 9 bases, with 15 bases sitting between them. The CDR3 consists of 15 residues. CDR1 and CDR2 from the germline V gene are KGHSH and LQKENI. The CDR3 coding sequence is TGTGCCAGCTCACCGAGCAGGCCGATAGGTTCACCCCTCCACTTT. Translated, it gives CASSPSRPIGSPLHF.

The chain combines TRBV5-1 with TRBJ1-1, with TRBD1 identical over 7 bases. The CDR3 extends over 13 amino acids. Germline V gene sequence: CDR1 SGHRS, CDR2 YFSETQ. V was pared by 6 bases and J by 5 bases, with 7 bases of the junction left unmatched. CDR3 DNA sequence: TGCGCCAGCATTAACAGGGGAGGTACTGAAGCTTTCTTT. It codes for CASINRGGTEAFF.

This chain links TRBV18 with TRBJ1-1; D uncertain. Germline CDR1 reads KGHSH; CDR2 reads LQKENI. Trimming took 3 bases from V and 2 from J, leaving 10 bases between them. This CDR3 is built from 14 residues. CDR3 nucleotide sequence: TGTGCCAGCTCACCCAACACAATTAACACTGAAGCTTTCTTT. Amino acid sequence: CASSPNTINTEAFF.

The rearrangement uses TRBV19 and TRBJ1-1; 8 bases map to TRBD1. CDR1 and CDR2 (germline): LNHDA, SQIVND (reference sequence). V lost 5 bases and J lost 10; bases outside the gene matches: 12. The CDR3 sequence is 14 residues long. CDR3 protein: CASSERDRLKGAFF. CDR3 DNA: TGTGCCAGTAGTGAACGGGACAGGCTGAAGGGAGCTTTCTTT.

This chain connects TRBV5-4 to TRBJ1-1; maybe TRBD1 (6 bases). V shed 0 bases and J shed 0 bases, with 15 bases lying between them. CDR1 SGHNT and CDR2 YYREEE come from the germline V gene (reference sequence). The CDR3 consists of 17 residues. The CDR3 is CASSLAGGAGMNTEAFF. In DNA, the CDR3 is TGTGCCAGCAGCTTGGCCGGGGGGGCAGGGATGAACACTGAAGCTTTCTTT. Drawing the rest from reference TRBV5-4 and TRBJ1-1, the complete variable domain is ETGVTQSPTHLIKTRGQQVTLRCSSQSGHNTVSWYQQALGQGPQFIFQYYREEENGRGNFPPRFSGLQFPNYSSELNVNALELDDSALYLCASSLAGGAGMNTEAFFGQGTRLTVV.

This clone occurred once. The chain has TRBV5-4 and TRBJ2-3; TRBD2 aligns across 8 bases. Germline CDR1 and CDR2: SGHNT and YYREEE (reference sequence). Unmatched junction bases numbered 5, after V lost 4 bases and J lost 1 base. The CDR3 is 15 residues long. The CDR3 DNA sequence: TGTGCCAGCAGCCGTAGCGGGGTGGGCACAGATACGCAGTATTTT. It yields the protein CASSRSGVGTDTQYF.

The J gene is TRBJ1-1, the V gene TRBV4-3, with TRBD1 matching 7 bases. Trimming took 0 bases from V and 0 from J; bases not matched to a gene: 7. Germline lookup yields CDR1 LGHNA and CDR2 YSLEER. The length of the CDR3 is 17 residues. The CDR3 nucleotides read TGCGCCAGCAGCCAAGATAAGGGACAGCTAATGAACACTGAAGCTTTCTTT. Encoded protein: CASSQDKGQLMNTEAFF.

The chain is built from TRBV2 and TRBJ1-1; TRBD1 might be the D (6 bases). Germline V gives CDR1 SNHLY, CDR2 FYNNEI. Trimming stripped 3 bases from V and 3 bases from J, with 14 bases between. CDR3 length equals 15 residues. This CDR3 is CASSEGHLRDTEAFF. Written as DNA, the CDR3 is TGTGCCAGCAGTGAGGGACACCTTAGGGACACTGAAGCTTTCTTT.

This chain joins TRBV10-3 and TRBJ1-4; possibly TRBD1 for D (5 bases). The germline V and J ends were trimmed by 2 bases and 8 bases, with 12 bases remaining between them. The CDR3 length is 14 residues. Germline CDR1 and CDR2: ENHRY and SYGVKD. The CDR3 coding sequence is TGTGCCATCAGTGAGCGTCGGTGGGGCGAAAAACTGTTTTTT. It translates to CAISERRWGEKLFF.